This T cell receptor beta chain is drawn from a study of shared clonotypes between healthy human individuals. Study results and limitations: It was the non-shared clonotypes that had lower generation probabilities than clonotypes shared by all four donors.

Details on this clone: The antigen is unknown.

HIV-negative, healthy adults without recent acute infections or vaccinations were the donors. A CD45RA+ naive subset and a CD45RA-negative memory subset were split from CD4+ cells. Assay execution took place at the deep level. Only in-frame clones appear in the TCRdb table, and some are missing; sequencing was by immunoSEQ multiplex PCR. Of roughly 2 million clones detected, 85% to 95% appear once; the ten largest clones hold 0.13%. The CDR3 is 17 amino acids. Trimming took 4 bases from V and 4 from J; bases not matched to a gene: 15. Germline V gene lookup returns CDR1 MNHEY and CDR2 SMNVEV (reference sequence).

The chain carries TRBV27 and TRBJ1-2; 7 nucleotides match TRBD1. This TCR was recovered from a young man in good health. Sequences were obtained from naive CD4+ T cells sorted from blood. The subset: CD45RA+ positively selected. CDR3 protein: CASSSHELTGRSYGYTF. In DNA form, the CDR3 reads TGTGCCAGCAGTTCCCACGAGCTGACAGGGAGAAGCTATGGCTACACCTTC.